This passage covers 10 T cell receptor beta chains from one sample sequenced in a study of blood T cell repertoires in COVID-19. The protocol was immunoSEQ multiplex PCR, while the TCRdb copy is restricted to in-frame clones and leaves out a portion. The sample carries about 64,000 clones, around 80% recorded once. Sequenced input: peripheral blood. The source is a woman aged 60-75 years with acute or convalescent COVID-19.

Concerning this clone itself: The same CDR3 also results from other DNA sequences found in this sample. The V call is TRBV30, the J call TRBJ1-1; 7 nucleotides line up with TRBD1. This CDR3 comprises 13 residues. The V segment lost 1 base and the J segment 2 bases; nucleotides outside the gene matches: 1. Germline V CDR1 and CDR2: GTSNPN, SVGIG (reference sequence). CDR3 sequence: CAWSGQGNTEAFF. In nucleotides, the CDR3 is TGTGCCTGGAGTGGACAGGGAAACACTGAAGCTTTCTTT.

V usage is TRBV11-2 and J usage is TRBJ1-2, with 8 bases matching TRBD1. Per germline, CDR1 SGHAT and CDR2 FQNNGV. V dropped 0 bases and J dropped 6; count of bases not matched to a gene: 6. This CDR3 is 15 amino acids long. The CDR3, as DNA: TGTGCCAGCAGCTTAGAGGGGACAGGCAGAGATGGCTACACCTTC. Translating gives CASSLEGTGRDGYTF.

The CDR3 DNA reads TGTGCCAGCAGCTTTAGAAATGAAGCTTTCTTT. It is translated as CASSFRNEAFF. J is TRBJ1-1 and V is TRBV11-2; D gene uncertain. V was trimmed by 3 bases and J by 7 bases, leaving 6 bases between them. The germline CDR1 and CDR2 sequences are SGHAT and FQNNGV. There are 11 residues in the CDR3.

The chain combines TRBV4-1 with TRBJ1-1; tentative D call: TRBD1 (5 bases). Deletions cut 4 bases from V and 0 bases from J, with 15 bases between. The CDR3 sequence is 16 residues long. Germline V lookup: CDR1 MGHRA, CDR2 YSYEKL. This chain's CDR3 is CASSLPTRVVNTEAFF. CDR3 DNA: TGCGCCAGCAGCCTCCCAACCAGGGTGGTGAACACTGAAGCTTTCTTT.

The rearrangement uses TRBV2 and TRBJ1-5; D may be TRBD1 (5 bases). V shed 6 bases and J shed 2 bases, with 17 bases lying between them. This CDR3 contains 16 residues. CDR1 is SNHLY and CDR2 is FYNNEI in the germline V gene. The chain's CDR3 is CASREGPPFGNQPQHF. The DNA for the CDR3 is TGTGCCAGCAGGGAGGGACCCCCCTTCGGCAATCAGCCCCAGCATTTT.

V and J are TRBV3-1 (or the pseudogene TRBV3-2) and TRBJ2-7, with 9 bases that match TRBD1. The CDR3 totals 15 residues. V lost 2 bases and J lost 6; bases outside the gene matches: 8. CDR1 LGHDT and CDR2 YNNKEL come from the germline V gene (reference sequence). This CDR3 is CASSQHTGQGGEQYF. The DNA of the CDR3 is TGTGCCAGCAGCCAACACACGGGACAGGGAGGCGAGCAGTACTTC.

The rearrangement links TRBV6-1 to TRBJ1-1, with 8 bases aligning to TRBD1. The CDR3 is 17 residues long. Germline trimming cut 4 bases from V and 2 bases from J; bases unmatched to any gene: 12. Germline V gene data show CDR1 as MNHNS and CDR2 as SASEGT. CDR3 sequence (DNA): TGTGCCAGCAGTGCTCCCAGGGGGCGCCTACCTAACACTGAAGCTTTCTTT. It specifies CASSAPRGRLPNTEAFF.

The chain employs TRBV5-1 and TRBJ2-7; maybe TRBD1 (5 bases). CDR3 length: 13 residues. Per germline, CDR1 SGHRS and CDR2 YFSETQ. The V end was cut by 2 bases, the J end by 4 bases, with 10 bases between. The CDR3 nucleotides read TGCGCCAGCAGCTTTCCCCAGGGTTACGAGCAGTACTTC. It specifies CASSFPQGYEQYF.

This clone was seen at least ten times. The V gene is TRBV5-6, the J gene TRBJ1-3; no firm D call. The CDR3 runs 14 residues. The V and J ends lost 4 bases and 2 bases respectively, with 10 bases between them. Germline loops: CDR1 SGHDT, CDR2 YYEEEE. CDR3 coding DNA: TGTGCCAGCAGCCTTCGGTTTCCTGGAAACACCATATATTTT. Translation gives CASSLRFPGNTIYF.

This clone occurred once. CDR3 protein: CASSYPSRETQYF. The CDR3 DNA reads TGTGCCAGCAGTTACCCATCTCGGGAGACCCAGTACTTC. The genes are TRBV6-6 and TRBJ2-5; D gene unclear. The germline CDR1 and CDR2 sequences are MNHNY and SVGAGI (reference sequence). The CDR3 is 13 residues long. Deletions cut 2 bases from V and 5 bases from J, with 9 bases between.